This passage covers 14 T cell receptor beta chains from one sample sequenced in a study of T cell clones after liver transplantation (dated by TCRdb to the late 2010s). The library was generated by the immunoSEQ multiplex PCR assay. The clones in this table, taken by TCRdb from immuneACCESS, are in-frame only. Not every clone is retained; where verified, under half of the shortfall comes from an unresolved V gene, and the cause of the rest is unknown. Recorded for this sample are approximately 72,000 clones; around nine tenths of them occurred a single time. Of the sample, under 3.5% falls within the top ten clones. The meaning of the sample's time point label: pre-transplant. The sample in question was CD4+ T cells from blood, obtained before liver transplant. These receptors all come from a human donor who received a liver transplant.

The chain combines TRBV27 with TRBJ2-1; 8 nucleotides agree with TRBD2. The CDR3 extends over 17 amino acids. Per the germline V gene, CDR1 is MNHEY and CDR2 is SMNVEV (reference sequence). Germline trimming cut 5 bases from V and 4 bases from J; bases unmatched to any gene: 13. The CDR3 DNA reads TGTGCCAGCAGTCCCCCGGCCCTTAGCGGGGAGTACAATGAGCAGTTCTTC. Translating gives CASSPPALSGEYNEQFF.

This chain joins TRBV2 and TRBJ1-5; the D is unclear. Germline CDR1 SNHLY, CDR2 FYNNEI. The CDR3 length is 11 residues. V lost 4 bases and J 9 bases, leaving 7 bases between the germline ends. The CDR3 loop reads CASSVAGPQHF. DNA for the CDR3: TGTGCCAGCAGTGTGGCAGGGCCCCAGCATTTT.

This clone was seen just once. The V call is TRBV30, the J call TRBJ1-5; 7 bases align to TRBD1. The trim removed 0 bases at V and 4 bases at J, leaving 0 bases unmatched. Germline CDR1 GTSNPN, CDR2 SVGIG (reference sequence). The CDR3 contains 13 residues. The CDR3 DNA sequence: TGTGCCTGGAGTGTACAGGGGAATCAGCCCCAGCATTTT. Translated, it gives CAWSVQGNQPQHF.

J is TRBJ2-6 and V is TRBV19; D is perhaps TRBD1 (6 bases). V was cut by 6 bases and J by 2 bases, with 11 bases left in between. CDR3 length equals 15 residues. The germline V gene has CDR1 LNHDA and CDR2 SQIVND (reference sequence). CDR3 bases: TGTGCCAGTAGAGCACAGGGTACTGGGGCCAACGTCCTGACTTTC. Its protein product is CASRAQGTGANVLTF.

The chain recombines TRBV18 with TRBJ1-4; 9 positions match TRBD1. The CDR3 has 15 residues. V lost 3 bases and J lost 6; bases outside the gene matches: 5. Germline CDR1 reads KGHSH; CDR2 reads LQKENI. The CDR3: CASSPDRGSDEKLFF. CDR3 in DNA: TGTGCCAGCTCACCCGACAGGGGGTCGGATGAAAAACTGTTTTTT.

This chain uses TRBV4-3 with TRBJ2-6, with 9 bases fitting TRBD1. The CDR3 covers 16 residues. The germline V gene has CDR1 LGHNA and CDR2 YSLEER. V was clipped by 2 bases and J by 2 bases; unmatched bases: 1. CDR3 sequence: CASSQRTGAGANVLTF. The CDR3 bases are TGCGCCAGCAGCCAACGGACAGGGGCTGGGGCCAACGTCCTGACTTTC.

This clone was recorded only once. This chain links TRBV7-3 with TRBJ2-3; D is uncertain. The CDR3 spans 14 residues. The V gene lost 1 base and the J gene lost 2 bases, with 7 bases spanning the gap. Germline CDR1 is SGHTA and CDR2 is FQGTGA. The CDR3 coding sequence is TGTGCCAGCAGCTTAAACGGGTTCACAGATACGCAGTATTTT. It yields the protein CASSLNGFTDTQYF.

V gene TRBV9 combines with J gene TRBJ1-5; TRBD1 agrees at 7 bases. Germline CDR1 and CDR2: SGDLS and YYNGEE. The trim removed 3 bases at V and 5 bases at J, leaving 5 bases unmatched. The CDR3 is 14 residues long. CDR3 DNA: TGTGCCAGCAGCGGCCGGGACAGCTATCAGCCCCAGCATTTT. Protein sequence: CASSGRDSYQPQHF.

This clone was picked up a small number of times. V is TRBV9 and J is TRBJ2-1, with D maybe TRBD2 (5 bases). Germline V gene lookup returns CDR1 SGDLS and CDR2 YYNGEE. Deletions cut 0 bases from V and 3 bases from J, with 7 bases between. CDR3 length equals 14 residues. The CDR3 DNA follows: TGTGCCAGCAGCGTAGCACTAGACTACAATGAGCAGTTCTTC. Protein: CASSVALDYNEQFF.

The CDR3 DNA sequence: TGTGCCAGCAGCTGGGGGACTAGCGGGGAACGGAATGAGCAGTTCTTC. It specifies CASSWGTSGERNEQFF. The rearrangement joins TRBV7-2 to TRBJ2-1; 13 bases are a match to TRBD2. The CDR3 loop spans 16 amino acids. V lost 4 bases, J lost 7 bases, and 7 bases stayed unmatched. Per germline, CDR1 SGHTA and CDR2 FQGNSA.

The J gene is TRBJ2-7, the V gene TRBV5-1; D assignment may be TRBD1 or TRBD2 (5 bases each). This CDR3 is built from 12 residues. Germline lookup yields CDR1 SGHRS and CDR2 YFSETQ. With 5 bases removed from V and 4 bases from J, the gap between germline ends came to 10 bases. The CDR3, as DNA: TGCGCCAGCAGGCCCGAGGGGTACGAGCAGTACTTC. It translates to CASRPEGYEQYF.

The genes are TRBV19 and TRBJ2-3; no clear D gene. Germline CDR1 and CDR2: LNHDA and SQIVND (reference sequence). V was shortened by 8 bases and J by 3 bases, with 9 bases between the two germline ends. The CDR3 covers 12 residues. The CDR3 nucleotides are TGTGCCAGTGCCGAGAGGACAGATACGCAGTATTTT. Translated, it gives CASAERTDTQYF.

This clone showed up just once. Here the CDR3 reads CASSVSVDGELFF. The CDR3 DNA sequence: TGTGCCAGCAGCGTTAGCGTTGACGGGGAGCTGTTTTTT. The chain combines TRBV9 with TRBJ2-2; TRBD2 is a possible D gene (5 bases). Trimming left V 2 bases short and J 7 bases short, with 9 bases between. The V gene's germline CDR1 is SGDLS and CDR2 YYNGEE. The CDR3 runs to 13 residues.

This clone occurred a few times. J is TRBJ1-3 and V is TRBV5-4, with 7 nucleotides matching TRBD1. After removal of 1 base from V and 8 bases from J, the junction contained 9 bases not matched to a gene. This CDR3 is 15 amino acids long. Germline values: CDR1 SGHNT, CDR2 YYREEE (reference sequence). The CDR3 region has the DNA TGTGCCAGCAGCTTGTTCGCGACAGGGATAGACACCATATATTTT. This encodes CASSLFATGIDTIYF.